This is a list of T cell receptor beta chains from one sample in a study of cytomegalovirus exposure and HLA in healthy donors. The table came from immunoSEQ multiplex PCR; TCRdb's copy has only in-frame clones and leaves some out. This table has roughly 200,000 clones, about four fifths appearing once. Sequencing input: PBMCs. These receptors were taken from a middle-aged man in good health and CMV-seropositive. CDR3s include the opening cysteine and the closing phenylalanine or tryptophan. The D gene is left open where the match is weak. Some rows mark clone size as missing; the rest say once, few, many or name a class of expanded clone.

TRBJ2-1 TRBD2 TRBV6-5 - TGTGCCAGCAGAGCAGCGGGAGGGGATTACAATGAGCAGTTCTTC CASRAAGGDYNEQFF
TRBJ1-2 TRBD1 TRBV28 - TGTGCCAGCAGTACGGGACAGGGGAGGTTTGGCTACACCTTC CASSTGQGRFGYTF
TRBJ1-5 TRBD1 TRBV19 - TGTGCCAGTAGTATTATAGGACAGGGGGAAAATCAGCCCCAGCATTTT CASSIIGQGENQPQHF
TRBJ2-3 TRBD2 TRBV7-9 - TGTGCCAGCAGTTTGACTAGCGGGGGCATCGGAGATACGCAGTATTTT CASSLTSGGIGDTQYF
TRBJ2-2 - TRBV5-4 - TGTGCCAGCAAGGATGGGGCGCGGGGCACCGGGGAGCTGTTTTTT CASKDGARGTGELFF
TRBJ1-2 - TRBV6-6 - TGTGCCAGCAGTTACGGGGGGGCACCACTCGACTATGGCTACACCTTC CASSYGGAPLDYGYTF
TRBJ2-7 TRBD1 TRBV6-5 once TGTGCCAGCAGGAAATCCGGGACAGGAGAATACGAGCAGTACTTC CASRKSGTGEYEQYF
TRBJ1-1 - TRBV10-1 - TGCGCCAGCAGTGTATCGGGGTCGCCGAACACTGAAGCTTTCTTT CASSVSGSPNTEAFF
TRBJ2-3 - TRBV19 - TGTGCCAGTAGTTCGTCCAGGGCGGATACGCAGTATTTT CASSSSRADTQYF
TRBJ1-5 TRBD1 TRBV6-5 once TGTGCCAGCCGGGACAGGGGTCGACCCCAGCATTTT CASRDRGRPQHF
TRBJ2-4 TRBD2 TRBV5-4 - TGTGCCAGCAGCTTGTGGTCAGGCGGGAGCAAAAACATTCAGTACTTC CASSLWSGGSKNIQYF
TRBJ2-2 TRBD2 TRBV7-9 - TGTGCCAGCAGCTTAGCGACTAGCCCCACCGGGGAGCTGTTTTTT CASSLATSPTGELFF
TRBJ1-2 TRBD1 TRBV10-3 - TGTGCCATCAACCCGACAGGGGCTTATGGCTACACCTTC CAINPTGAYGYTF
TRBJ1-2 - TRBV28 - TGTGCCAGCAGTTTAAGGGGAATTCAGGACTATGGCTACACCTTC CASSLRGIQDYGYTF
TRBJ2-5 - TRBV10-3 - TGTGCCATCAGTGAGTCTATGACAGCCCAAGAGACCCAGTACTTC CAISESMTAQETQYF
TRBJ2-5 TRBD2 TRBV5-1 - TGCGCCAGCAGCTTTAGCGGGGGGGGACAAGAGACCCAGTACTTC CASSFSGGGQETQYF
TRBJ1-2 TRBD1 TRBV30 - TGTGCCTGCCGGGGACAGGTTAGGGACTATGGCTACACCTTC CACRGQVRDYGYTF
TRBJ2-1 - TRBV5-4 few TGTGCCAGCAGCTTGGTTCCCTACTCTAAAAGCTCCTACAATGAGCAGTTCTTC CASSLVPYSKSSYNEQFF
TRBJ2-3 TRBD1 TRBV27 - TGTGCCAGCAGATTGGGACAGGGTTTGACAGATACGCAGTATTTT CASRLGQGLTDTQYF
TRBJ2-3 TRBD2 TRBV28 - TGTGCCAGCACCTCCGGAGGACTAGCGGGAGTGACAGATACGCAGTATTTT CASTSGGLAGVTDTQYF
TRBJ2-3 TRBD2 TRBV14 - TGTGCCAGCAGCCCCACTACTAGCGGGGGGGGGTATTTT CASSPTTSGGGYF
TRBJ2-7 - TRBV5-1 - TGCGCCAGCAGCTTGGGCAGGGGGGAATACGAGCAGTACTTC CASSLGRGEYEQYF
TRBJ2-1 TRBD1 TRBV2 once TGTGCCGGAGACAGGGGAGGCAATGAGCAGTTCTTC CAGDRGGNEQFF
TRBJ2-7 - TRBV4-1 - TGCGCCAGCAGCCAAGAAGAAGTTGGCCCCTACGAGCAGTACTTC CASSQEEVGPYEQYF
TRBJ2-5 - TRBV7-9 - TGTGCCAGCAGTCGACGGGGGGCCCGTGAGACCCAGTACTTC CASSRRGARETQYF
TRBJ2-7 TRBD1 TRBV29-1 - TGCAGCGTTTCCCCCGGGACAGGGGTCTACGAGCAGTACTTC CSVSPGTGVYEQYF
TRBJ2-1 TRBD2 TRBV28 few TGTGCCAGCAGCCCAAGGGGAGGGAGGAATGAGCAGTTCTTC CASSPRGGRNEQFF